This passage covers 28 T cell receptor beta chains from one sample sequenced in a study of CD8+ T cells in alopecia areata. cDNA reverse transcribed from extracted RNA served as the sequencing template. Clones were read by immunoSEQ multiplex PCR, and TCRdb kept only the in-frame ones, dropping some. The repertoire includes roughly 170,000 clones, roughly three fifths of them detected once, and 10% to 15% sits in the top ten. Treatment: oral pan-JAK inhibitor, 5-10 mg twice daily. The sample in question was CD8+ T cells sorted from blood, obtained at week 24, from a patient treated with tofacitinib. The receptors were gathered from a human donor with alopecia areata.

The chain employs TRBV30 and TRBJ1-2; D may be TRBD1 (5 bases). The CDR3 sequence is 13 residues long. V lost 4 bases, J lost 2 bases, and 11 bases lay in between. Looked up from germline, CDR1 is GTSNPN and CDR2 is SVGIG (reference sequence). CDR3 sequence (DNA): TGTGCCTGGATCGGGGCGGGGAACTATGGCTACACCTTC. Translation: CAWIGAGNYGYTF.

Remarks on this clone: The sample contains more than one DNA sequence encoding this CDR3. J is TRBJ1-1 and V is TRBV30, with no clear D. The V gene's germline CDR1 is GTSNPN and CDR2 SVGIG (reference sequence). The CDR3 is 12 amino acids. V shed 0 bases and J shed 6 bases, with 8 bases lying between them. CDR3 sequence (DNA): TGTGCCTGGAGTGTAGGCGGGTCTGAAGCTTTCTTT. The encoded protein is CAWSVGGSEAFF.

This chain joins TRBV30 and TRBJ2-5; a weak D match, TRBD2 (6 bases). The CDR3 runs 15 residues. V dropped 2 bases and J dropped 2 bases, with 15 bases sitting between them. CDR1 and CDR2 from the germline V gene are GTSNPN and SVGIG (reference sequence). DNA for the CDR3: TGTGCCTGGAGTAATGGTTTCGGGGGTCAAGAGACCCAGTACTTC. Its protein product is CAWSNGFGGQETQYF. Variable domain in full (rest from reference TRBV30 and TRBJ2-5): SQTIHQWPATLVQPVGSPLSLECTVEGTSNPNLYWYRQAAGRGLQLLFYSVGIGQISSEVPQNLSASRPQDRQFILSSKKLLLSDSGFYLCAWSNGFGGQETQYFGPGTRLLVL.

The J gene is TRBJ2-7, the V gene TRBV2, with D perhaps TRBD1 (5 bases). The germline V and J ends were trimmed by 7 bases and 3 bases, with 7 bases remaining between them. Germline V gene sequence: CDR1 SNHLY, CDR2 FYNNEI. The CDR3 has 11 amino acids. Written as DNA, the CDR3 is TGTGCCAGCACTGACAGCTACGAGCAGTACTTC. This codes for CASTDSYEQYF.

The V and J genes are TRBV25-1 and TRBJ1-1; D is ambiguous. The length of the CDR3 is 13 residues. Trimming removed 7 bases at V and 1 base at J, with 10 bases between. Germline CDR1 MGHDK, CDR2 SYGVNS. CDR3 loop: CASIGSWNTEAFF. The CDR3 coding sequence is TGTGCCAGCATCGGCTCATGGAACACTGAAGCTTTCTTT.

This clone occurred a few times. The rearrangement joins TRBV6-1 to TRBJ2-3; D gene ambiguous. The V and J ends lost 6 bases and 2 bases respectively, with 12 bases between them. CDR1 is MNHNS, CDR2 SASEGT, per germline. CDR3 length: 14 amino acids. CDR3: CASSGRRYTDTQYF. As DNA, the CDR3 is TGTGCCAGCAGCGGCCGGAGATACACAGATACGCAGTATTTT.

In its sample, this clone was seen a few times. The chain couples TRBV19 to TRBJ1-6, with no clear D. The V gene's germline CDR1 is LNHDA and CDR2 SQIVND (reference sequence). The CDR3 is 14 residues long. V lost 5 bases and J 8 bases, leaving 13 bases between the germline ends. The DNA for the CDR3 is TGTGCCAGTAGTCAGCGGACGGACTATTCACCCCTCCACTTT. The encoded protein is CASSQRTDYSPLHF.

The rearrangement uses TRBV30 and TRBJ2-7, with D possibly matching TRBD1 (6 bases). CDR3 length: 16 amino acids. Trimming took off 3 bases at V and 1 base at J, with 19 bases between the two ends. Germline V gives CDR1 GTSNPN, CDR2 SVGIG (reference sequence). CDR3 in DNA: TGTGCCTGGAGAGAGGGTACGACAGGACCATCCTACGAGCAGTACTTC. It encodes CAWREGTTGPSYEQYF.

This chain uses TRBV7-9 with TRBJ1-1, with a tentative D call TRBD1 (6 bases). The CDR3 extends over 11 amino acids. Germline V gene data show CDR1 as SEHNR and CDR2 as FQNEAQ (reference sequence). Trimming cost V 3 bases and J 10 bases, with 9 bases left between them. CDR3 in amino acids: CASSFGGAAFF. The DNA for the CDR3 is TGTGCCAGCAGCTTCGGGGGGGCAGCTTTCTTT. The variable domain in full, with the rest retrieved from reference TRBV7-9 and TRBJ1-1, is DTGVSQNPRHKITKRGQNVTFRCDPISEHNRLYWYRQTLGQGPEFLTYFQNEAQLEKSRLLSDRFSAERPKGSFSTLEIQRTEQGDSAMYLCASSFGGAAFFGQGTRLTVV.

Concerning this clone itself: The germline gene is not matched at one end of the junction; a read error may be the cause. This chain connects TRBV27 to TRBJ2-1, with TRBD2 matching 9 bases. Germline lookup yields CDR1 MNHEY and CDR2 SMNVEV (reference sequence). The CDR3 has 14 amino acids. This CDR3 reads CASSVSRGGSEQFF. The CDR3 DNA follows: TGTGCCAGCAGTGTATCGCGGGGGGGCAGTGAGCAGTTCTTC.

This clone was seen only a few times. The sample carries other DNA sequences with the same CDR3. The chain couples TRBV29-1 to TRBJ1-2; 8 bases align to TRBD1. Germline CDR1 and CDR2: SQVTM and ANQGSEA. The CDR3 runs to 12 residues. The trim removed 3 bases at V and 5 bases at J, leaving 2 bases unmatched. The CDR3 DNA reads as TGCAGCGTTGAGACAGGGGTGTATGGCTACACCTTC. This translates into CSVETGVYGYTF.

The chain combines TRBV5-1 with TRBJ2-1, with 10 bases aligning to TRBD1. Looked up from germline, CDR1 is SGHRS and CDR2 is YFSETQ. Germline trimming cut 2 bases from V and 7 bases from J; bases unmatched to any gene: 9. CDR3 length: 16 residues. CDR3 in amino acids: CASSFAGTGVLNEQFF. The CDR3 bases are TGCGCCAGCAGCTTTGCCGGGACAGGGGTATTGAATGAGCAGTTCTTC.

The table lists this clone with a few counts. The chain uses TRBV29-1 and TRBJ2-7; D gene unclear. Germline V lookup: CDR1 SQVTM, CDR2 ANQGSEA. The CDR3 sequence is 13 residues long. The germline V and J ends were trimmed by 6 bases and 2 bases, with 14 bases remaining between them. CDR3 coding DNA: TGCAGCGTCCTCGATGGCGAAACCTACGAGCAGTACTTC. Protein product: CSVLDGETYEQYF.

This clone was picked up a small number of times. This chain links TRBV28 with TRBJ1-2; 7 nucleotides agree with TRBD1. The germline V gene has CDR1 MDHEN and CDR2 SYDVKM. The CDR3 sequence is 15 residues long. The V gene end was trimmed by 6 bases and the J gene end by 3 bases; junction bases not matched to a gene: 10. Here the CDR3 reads CASSLIGQEHYGYTF. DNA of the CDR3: TGTGCCAGCAGCCTCATCGGACAGGAGCACTATGGCTACACCTTC.

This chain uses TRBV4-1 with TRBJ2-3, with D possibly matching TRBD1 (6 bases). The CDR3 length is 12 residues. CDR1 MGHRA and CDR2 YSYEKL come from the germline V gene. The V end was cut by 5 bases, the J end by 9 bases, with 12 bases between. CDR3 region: CASSEWGRTQYF. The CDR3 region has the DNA TGCGCCAGCAGCGAATGGGGGCGCACGCAGTATTTT.

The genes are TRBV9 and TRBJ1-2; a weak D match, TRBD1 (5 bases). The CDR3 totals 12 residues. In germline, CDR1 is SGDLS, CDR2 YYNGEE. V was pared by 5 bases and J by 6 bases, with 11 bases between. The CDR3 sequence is CASRSRGNGYTF. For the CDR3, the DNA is TGTGCCAGCAGGTCTAGGGGAAATGGCTACACCTTC.

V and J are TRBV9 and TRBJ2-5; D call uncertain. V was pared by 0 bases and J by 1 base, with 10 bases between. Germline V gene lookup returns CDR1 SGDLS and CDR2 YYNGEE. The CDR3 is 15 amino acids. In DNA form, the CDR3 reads TGTGCCAGCAGCGTAGGGATTAACCCCCAAGAGACCCAGTACTTC. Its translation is CASSVGINPQETQYF.

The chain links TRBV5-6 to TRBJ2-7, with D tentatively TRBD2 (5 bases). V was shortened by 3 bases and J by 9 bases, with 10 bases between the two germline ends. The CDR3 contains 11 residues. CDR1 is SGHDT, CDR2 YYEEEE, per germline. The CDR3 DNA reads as TGTGCCAGCAGCTCGGGATATGGGCAGTACTTC. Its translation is CASSSGYGQYF.

The CDR3 DNA sequence: TGTGCCAGCAGCCAGGAGGACAGGGCACGTTTCTACGAGCAGTACTTC. It yields the protein CASSQEDRARFYEQYF. This sequence joins TRBV14 and TRBJ2-7; TRBD1 agrees at 8 bases. From germline, CDR1 is SGHDN and CDR2 FVKESK. J lost 3 bases, V lost 3 bases, and 10 bases had no gene match. This CDR3 region has 16 residues.

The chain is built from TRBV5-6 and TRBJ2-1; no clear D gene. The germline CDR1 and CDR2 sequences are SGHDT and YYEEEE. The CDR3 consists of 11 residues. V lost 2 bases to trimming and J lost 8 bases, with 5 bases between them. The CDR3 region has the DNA TGTGCCAGCAGCTTTGGCCATGAGCAGTTCTTC. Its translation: CASSFGHEQFF.

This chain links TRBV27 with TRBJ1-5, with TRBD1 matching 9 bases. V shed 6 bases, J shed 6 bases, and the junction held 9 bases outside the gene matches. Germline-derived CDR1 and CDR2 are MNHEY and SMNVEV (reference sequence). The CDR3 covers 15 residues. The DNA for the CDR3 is TGTGCCAGCAGGCTCACAGGGGGCTTCGGTCAGCCCCAGCATTTT. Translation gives CASRLTGGFGQPQHF.

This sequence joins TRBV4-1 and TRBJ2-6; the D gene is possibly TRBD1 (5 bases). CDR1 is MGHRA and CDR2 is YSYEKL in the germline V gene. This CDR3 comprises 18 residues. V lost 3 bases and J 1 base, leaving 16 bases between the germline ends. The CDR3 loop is CASSHPAPTGSGANVLTF. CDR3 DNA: TGCGCCAGCAGCCATCCTGCCCCTACAGGATCTGGGGCCAACGTCCTGACTTTC.

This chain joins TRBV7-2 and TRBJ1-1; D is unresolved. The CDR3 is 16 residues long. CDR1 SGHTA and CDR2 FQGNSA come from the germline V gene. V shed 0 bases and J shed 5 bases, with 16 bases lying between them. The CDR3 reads CASSLASLGDGTEAFF. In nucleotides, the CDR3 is TGTGCCAGCAGCTTAGCGAGCCTCGGAGATGGGACTGAAGCTTTCTTT.

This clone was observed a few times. The CDR3 sequence is CASSTPGQGEKLFF. In nucleotides, the CDR3 is TGTGCCAGCAGTACCCCGGGACAGGGGGAAAAACTGTTTTTT. The chain employs TRBV6-5 and TRBJ1-4, with 10 bases that match TRBD1. The CDR3 extends over 14 amino acids. Germline V lookup: CDR1 MNHEY, CDR2 SVGAGI. V lost 5 bases and J lost 8; bases outside the gene matches: 5.

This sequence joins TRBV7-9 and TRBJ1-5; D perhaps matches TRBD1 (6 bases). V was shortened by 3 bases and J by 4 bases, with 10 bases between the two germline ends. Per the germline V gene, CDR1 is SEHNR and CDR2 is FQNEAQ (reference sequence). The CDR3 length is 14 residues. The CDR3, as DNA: TGTGCCAGCAGCTTGGTGGGGGCGAATCAGCCCCAGCATTTT. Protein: CASSLVGANQPQHF.

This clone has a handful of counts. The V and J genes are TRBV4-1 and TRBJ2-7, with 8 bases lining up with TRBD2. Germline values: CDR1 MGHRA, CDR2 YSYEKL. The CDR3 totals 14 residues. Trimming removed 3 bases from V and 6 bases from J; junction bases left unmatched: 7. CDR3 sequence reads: CASSQPGLAAEQYF. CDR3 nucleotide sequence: TGCGCCAGCAGCCAGCCCGGACTAGCTGCCGAGCAGTACTTC.

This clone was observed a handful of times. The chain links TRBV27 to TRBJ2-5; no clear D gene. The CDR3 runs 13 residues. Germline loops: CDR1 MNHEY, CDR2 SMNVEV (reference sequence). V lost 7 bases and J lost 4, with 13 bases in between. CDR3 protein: CASTDPGSETQYF. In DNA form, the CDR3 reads TGTGCCAGCACCGACCCCGGGTCAGAGACCCAGTACTTC.

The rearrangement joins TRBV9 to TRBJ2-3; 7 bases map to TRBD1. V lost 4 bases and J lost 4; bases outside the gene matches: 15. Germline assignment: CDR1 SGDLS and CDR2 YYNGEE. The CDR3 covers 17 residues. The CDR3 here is CASSPPLGDRAPDTQYF. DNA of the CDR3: TGTGCCAGCAGCCCGCCGTTGGGCGACAGGGCCCCAGATACGCAGTATTTT.